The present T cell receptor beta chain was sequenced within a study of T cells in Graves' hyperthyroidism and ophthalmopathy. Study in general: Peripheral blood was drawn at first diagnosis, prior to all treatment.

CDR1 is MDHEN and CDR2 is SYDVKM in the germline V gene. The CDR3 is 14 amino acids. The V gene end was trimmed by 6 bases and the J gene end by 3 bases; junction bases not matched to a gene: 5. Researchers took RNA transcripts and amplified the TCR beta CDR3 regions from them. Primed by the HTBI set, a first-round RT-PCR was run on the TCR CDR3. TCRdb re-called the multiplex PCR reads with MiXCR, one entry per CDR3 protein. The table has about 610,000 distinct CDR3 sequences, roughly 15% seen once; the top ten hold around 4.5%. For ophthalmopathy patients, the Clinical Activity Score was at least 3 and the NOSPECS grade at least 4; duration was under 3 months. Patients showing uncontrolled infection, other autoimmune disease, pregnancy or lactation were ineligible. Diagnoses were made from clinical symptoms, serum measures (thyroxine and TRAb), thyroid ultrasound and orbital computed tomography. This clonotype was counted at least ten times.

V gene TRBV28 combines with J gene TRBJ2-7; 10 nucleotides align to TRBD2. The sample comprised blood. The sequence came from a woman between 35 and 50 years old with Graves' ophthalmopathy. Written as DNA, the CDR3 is TGTGCCAGCAGGCCCCTAGCGGGAGTCTACGAGCAGTACTTC. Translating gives CASRPLAGVYEQYF.